This is a list of T cell receptor beta chains from one sample in a study of blood T cells in healthy people across ages. MiXCR was run by TCRdb on the 5' RACE reads, yielding one entry per CDR3 protein. The sample has 700,000 to 900,000 distinct CDR3 sequences, 25% to 30% seen once. A further study also used this sample, focusing on T cells of mothers and their children.

Sequencing was done on a sample of blood. The receptors come from a boy aged 10-17 years in good health. The conserved cysteine and the conserved F or W are not part of the CDR3 here.

V gene,J gene,CDR3 protein
TRBV5-1,TRBJ2-5,ASSLVISTGQETQY
TRBV20-1,TRBJ2-5,SAISGSAKETQY
TRBV7-2,TRBJ2-1,ASSFQTSLTIGEQF
TRBV15,TRBJ2-7,ATSTHRGYEQY
TRBV12-3/TRBV12-4,TRBJ1-4,ASSLPGPGEKLF
TRBV5-4,TRBJ2-7,ASSRIGQGAGEQY
TRBV20-1,TRBJ2-3,SARAGGGSDTQY
TRBV12-3/TRBV12-4,-,ASSRGHHEQY
TRBV7-9,TRBJ1-2,ASTGGAEGYGYT
TRBV20-1,-,SARSPLSSYNEQF
TRBV5-1,TRBJ2-1,ASSRLAGGVRNNEQF
TRBV20-1,TRBJ2-3,SASFPSGRVSADTQY
TRBV4-1,TRBJ2-1,ASSRSSGGATAYNEQF
TRBV5-1,TRBJ1-5,ASSSDRGLPQH
TRBV10-2,TRBJ2-1,ATQRNSGGYNEQL
TRBV6-5,-,ASSATWATDNEQF
TRBV12-3/TRBV12-4,TRBJ2-6,ASSPTFGANVLT
TRBV5-6,TRBJ1-4,ASSFYQGVATNEKLF
TRBV11-1,TRBJ2-1,ASSLTGAPNEQF
TRBV7-3,TRBJ2-7,ASSQAGPGEQY
TRBV3-1,TRBJ1-1,ASSLTGERAF
TRBV19,TRBJ1-5,ASSRSKGQGASSNQPQH
TRBV20-1,-,SVAGEVQYNEQF
TRBV28,-,ASNPGGTAYEQY
TRBV7-3,TRBJ2-3,ASSFYGGSTDTQY
TRBV5-1,TRBJ2-1,ASSLEGQALWSYNEQF
TRBV7-2,TRBJ2-4,ASSSVRDVQY
TRBV7-9,TRBJ2-2,ASSPRGSDTGELF
TRBV10-3,TRBJ2-2,AISEETGPNTGELF
TRBV27,TRBJ1-1,ASSLGTGGGTEAF
TRBV28,TRBJ2-7,ASKPSSGEQY
TRBV7-7,TRBJ2-5,ASSPSGGQGETQY
TRBV6-5,TRBJ2-7,ASSRFRIRAYEQY
TRBV12-3/TRBV12-4,TRBJ2-1,ASSHAPAGSYNEQF
TRBV12-3/TRBV12-4,TRBJ1-5,ASSLDHEKPQH
TRBV14,TRBJ2-5,ASSQEGLAGPPWGTQY
TRBV20-1,TRBJ1-1,SATTGMDTEAF
TRBV3-1,TRBJ2-7,ASSQLPSSYEQY
TRBV6-1,TRBJ1-2,ASSEFEQSGYT
TRBV29-1,TRBJ1-1,SVLSSPGEAF
TRBV11-2,TRBJ2-5,ASSSSKGSQETQY
TRBV13,TRBJ2-3,ASSLGQGTADTQY
TRBV12-3/TRBV12-4,TRBJ1-2,ASSSPDGFNYGYT
TRBV5-1,-,ASSLRGLPTEQY
TRBV11-2,TRBJ2-6,ASSPRTGQSSGANVLT
TRBV5-1,TRBJ1-3,ASSLEGQDTISGNTIY
TRBV28,-,ASSPGASSTYEQY
TRBV29-1,TRBJ1-1,SVVEGARAEAF
TRBV4-2,-,ASSQTERPSYEQY
TRBV20-1,TRBJ1-2,SAARQRGNYGYT
TRBV11-2,TRBJ1-2,AGSLDVGTGDGYT
TRBV19,TRBJ2-1,ASSIARPVGSYNEQF